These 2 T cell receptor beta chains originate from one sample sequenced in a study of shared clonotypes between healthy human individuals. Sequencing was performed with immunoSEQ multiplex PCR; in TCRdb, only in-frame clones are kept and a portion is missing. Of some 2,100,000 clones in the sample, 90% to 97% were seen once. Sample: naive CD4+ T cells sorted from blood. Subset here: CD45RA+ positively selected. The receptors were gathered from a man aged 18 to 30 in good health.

The CDR3 sequence is CASSPRTGGYQETQYF. The CDR3 DNA reads as TGCGCCAGCAGCCCCAGGACAGGGGGCTACCAAGAGACCCAGTACTTC. This sequence joins TRBV5-1 and TRBJ2-5, with TRBD1 matching over 11 bases. The CDR3 contains 16 residues. Trimming at V came to 4 bases and at J to 0 bases, leaving 5 bases not matched to a gene. Looked up from germline, CDR1 is SGHRS and CDR2 is YFSETQ.

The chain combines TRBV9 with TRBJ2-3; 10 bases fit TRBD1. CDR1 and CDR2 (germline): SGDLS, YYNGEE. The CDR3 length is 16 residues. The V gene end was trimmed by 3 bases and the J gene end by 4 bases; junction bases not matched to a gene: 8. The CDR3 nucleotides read TGTGCCAGCAGCGAGGGGACAGGGGTTTTTCCAGATACGCAGTATTTT. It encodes CASSEGTGVFPDTQYF.